Presented here are 5 T cell receptor beta chains from one specimen sequenced in a study of shared clonotypes between healthy human individuals. Only in-frame clones appear in the TCRdb table, and some are missing; sequencing was by immunoSEQ multiplex PCR. The data hold about 530,000 clones, with roughly 95% observed a single time. Sequences were obtained from naive CD4+ T cells sorted from blood. Subset noted: CD45RA+ positively selected. The receptors were sampled from a woman in her 30s in good health.

The V call is TRBV10-3, the J call TRBJ2-5, with 10 bases matching TRBD2. From germline, CDR1 is ENHRY and CDR2 SYGVKD. This CDR3 spans 13 amino acids. With V trimmed by 9 bases and J by 3 bases, 4 bases remained unmatched. The DNA of the CDR3 is TGTGCCATAGGACTAGCGGCAAAAGAGACCCAGTACTTC. This encodes CAIGLAAKETQYF.

The CDR3 loop is CASKDGRVYEQYF. CDR3 bases: TGTGCCAGCAAGGACGGGAGGGTTTACGAGCAGTACTTC. The chain couples TRBV2 to TRBJ2-5, with 8 bases aligning to TRBD2. The assigned J gene may be wrong: the sequence end matches TRBJ2-7 better. From germline, CDR1 is SNHLY and CDR2 FYNNEI. This CDR3 spans 13 amino acids.

This chain connects TRBV7-9 to TRBJ1-3; D is possibly TRBD1 (6 bases). V was clipped by 6 bases and J by 0 bases, with 15 bases between them. In germline, CDR1 is SEHNR, CDR2 FQNEAQ (reference sequence). The CDR3 spans 16 residues. CDR3 sequence reads: CASRRGGPGSGNTIYF. CDR3 nucleotides: TGTGCCAGCAGGCGAGGGGGGCCCGGCTCTGGAAACACCATATATTTT.

This clone has just one count. The chain has TRBV28 and TRBJ1-1; D gene uncertain. The CDR3 is 12 amino acids. Germline V gives CDR1 MDHEN, CDR2 SYDVKM. Deletions cut 10 bases from V and 4 bases from J, with 13 bases between. CDR3 nucleotides: TGTGCCACCAGACTGGCGGGCACTGAAGCTTTCTTT. Encoded protein: CATRLAGTEAFF.

The CDR3 sequence is CASSAGQHNEQFF. In nucleotides, the CDR3 is TGTGCCAGCAGTGCAGGACAGCACAATGAGCAGTTCTTC. This chain connects TRBV28 to TRBJ2-1, with a weak D call TRBD1 (6 bases). Germline assignment: CDR1 MDHEN and CDR2 SYDVKM. Trimming took 5 bases from V and 5 from J, leaving 10 bases between them. The CDR3 runs 13 residues. The full variable domain, in which reference TRBV28 and TRBJ2-1 provide the parts outside the CDR3, is DVKVTQSSRYLVKRTGEKVFLECVQDMDHENMFWYRQDPGLGLRLIYFSYDVKMKEKGDIPEGYSVSREKKERFSLILESASTNQTSMYLCASSAGQHNEQFFGPGTRLTVL.